This T cell receptor beta chain was identified during a study of shared clonotypes between healthy human individuals (TCRdb year 2020). Regarding the research as a whole: Three men and two women, aged 18 to 49 years, made up the cohort. For each donor, CD4 naive and CD4 memory were each given three plates, CD8 naive was given two plates, and CD8 memory was given one plate. The study deeply sequenced blood TCR repertoires of about five healthy adults to estimate repertoire size and the extent of clonotype sharing between individuals. To increase sequencing depth and limit assay-specific biases, different laboratories used diverse techniques to prepare libraries and sequence TCR repertoires. Leukapheresis yielded between about 0.85 and 10 billion PBMCs per donor. General conclusions and limits of the study: Because the study included only a small number of donors, the genetic and exposure-history diversity represented was limited. Pairwise subsampling led to the expectation that sequencing depth would affect the degree of clonotype sharing among donors. Compared with non-shared clonotypes, clonotypes shared by all four sorted-subset donors had higher generation probabilities. Only blood was sampled, and tissue TCR repertoires likely differ from those in blood. Incomplete sequencing was indicated by rarefaction of sorted-subset datasets, despite the large sequencing depth. Naive subsets generally had larger estimated clonotype richness than memory subsets. Across a few donors, approximately 4.6% of naive CD4, 3.5% of naive CD8, under 2.5% of memory CD4, and approximately 0.4% of memory CD8 clonotypes were shared.

Donors were healthy HIV-negative adults with no recently reported acute infections or vaccinations. Every donor was a Caucasian adult residing in Nashville, Tennessee, USA. CD4+ T cells were enriched by magnetic negative selection, after which naive cells were positively selected on CD45RA and the negative fraction was taken as the memory subset. Blood was collected by leukapheresis, and PBMCs were isolated by Ficoll-Histopaque density gradient centrifugation and then cryopreserved in liquid nitrogen vapor phase. Analytical flow cytometry was used to check the purity and quantity of each magnetically sorted T cell population. Genomic DNA was isolated from every sorted fraction and measured by UV absorbance on a Nanodrop 2000c. Taken from cysteine to phenylalanine, the CDR3 has 19 residues. Here the CDR3 DNA is all that survives: 57 bases in frame from base 1. CDR1 SGHNT and CDR2 YYREEE were looked up in the germline V gene (reference sequence). For this chain, trimming is 4 bases at the V end and 6 bases at the J end, and the number of junction bases without a gene match is 17.

Using the deep immunoSEQ assay, multiplex PCR amplified TCR CDR3 regions from genomic DNA. Genomic DNA extracted from each cell subset was distributed evenly over all wells of several immunoSEQ 96-well plates, and each plate served as one replicate. Each replicate PCR for sorted subsets received about 210 ng genomic DNA, equal to about 29,000 T cell genomes. Purified libraries were measured with a Qubit 3.0 fluorometer, size-checked on a Bioanalyzer 2100, and measured again with the KAPA Library Quantification kit. A separate single-read 150-cycle Illumina NextSeq 550 flow cell was used to sequence each immunoSEQ 96-well plate. From the authors' description of their analysis: Because only junctional sequences without quality scores were contained in the immunoSEQ output, filtering matching that applied to full-length reads could not be performed. Sequences were annotated with PyIR, a Python wrapper for IgBLAST v1.9, and V/J genes and CDR3 were assigned using IMGT germline references. Reads were removed for weak V/J assignments (E-value above 1e-6), missing CDR3, stop codons, out-of-frame junctions, or ambiguous translated residues. V3J clonotypes were defined as sequences sharing an identical inferred V gene, J gene, and CDR3 amino acid sequence. The percentage overlap between two repertoires was calculated by dividing the number of shared unique clonotypes by the size of the smaller repertoire. Three approaches were used to assess repertoire richness: RTK rarefaction, the Chao1 estimator, and Recon v2.1 estimates of unobserved clonotypes. Generation probabilities for all TCRbeta clonotypes obtained by the gDNA method from several donors were computed using OLGA. TCRdb mirrors the immuneACCESS table, restricted to in-frame sequences. Some clones are absent from its copies; in checked studies, under half trace to an unresolved V gene, and the reason for the others is unknown. Clone size and the V and J calls come from that table; the DNA yielded D and trimming. This sample is represented by around 720,000 clones; about 80% of them were singletons. Of the sample, 1.5% to 2% falls within the top ten clones.

About this clone itself: It lacks a known antigen. No per-base quality is available; no much larger clone lies one base away.

Input material: memory CD4+ T cells sorted from blood. The sample's cell subset or site label, decoded: CD45RA-negative fraction. The TCR was taken from a young woman in good health. The rearrangement joined TRBV5-4 to TRBJ2-1; 12 bases in the middle match TRBD2. The sequenced DNA is TGTGCCAGCAGCCTGACGTCCGGGACTAGCGGGTCAAGGAGCAATGAGCAGTTCTTC. Its translation reads: CASSLTSGTSGSRSNEQFF. The reference TRBV5-4 and TRBJ2-1 proteins fill in what lies around the CDR3, so the full variable domain reads ETGVTQSPTHLIKTRGQQVTLRCSSQSGHNTVSWYQQALGQGPQFIFQYYREEENGRGNFPPRFSGLQFPNYSSELNVNALELDDSALYLCASSLTSGTSGSRSNEQFFGPGTRLTVL.